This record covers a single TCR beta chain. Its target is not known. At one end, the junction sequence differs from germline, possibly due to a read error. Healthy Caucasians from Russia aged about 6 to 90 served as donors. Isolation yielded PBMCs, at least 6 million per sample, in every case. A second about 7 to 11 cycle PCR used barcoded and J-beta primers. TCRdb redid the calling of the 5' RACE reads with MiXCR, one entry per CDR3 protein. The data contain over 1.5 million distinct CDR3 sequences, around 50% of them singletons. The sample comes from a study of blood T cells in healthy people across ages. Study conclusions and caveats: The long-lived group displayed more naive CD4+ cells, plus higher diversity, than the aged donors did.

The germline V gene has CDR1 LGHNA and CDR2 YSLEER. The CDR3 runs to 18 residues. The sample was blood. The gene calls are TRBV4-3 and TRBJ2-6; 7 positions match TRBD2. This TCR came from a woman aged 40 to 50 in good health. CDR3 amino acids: CASSQEPGGSSGANVPTF. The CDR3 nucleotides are TGCGCCAGCAGCCAAGAGCCGGGAGGCTCTTCTGGGGCCAACGTCCCGACTTTC.